Following are 20 T cell receptor beta chains from one sample sequenced in a study of shared clonotypes between healthy human individuals. Here immunoSEQ multiplex PCR was the method, and the copy in TCRdb shows in-frame clones only, minus some. This table holds some 2 million clones, roughly 94% found once. The sample comprised naive CD4+ T cells sorted from blood. Subset defined: CD45RA+ positively selected. These receptors all stem from a young man in good health.

The V and J genes are TRBV4-1 and TRBJ2-7; 11 bases fit TRBD2. Germline CDR1 reads MGHRA; CDR2 reads YSYEKL. Losses at the gene ends were 5 bases for V and 4 bases for J; bases not matched to a gene: 1. The CDR3 totals 13 residues. CDR3 nucleotides: TGCGCCAGCAGCTGGACTAGCGGGTACGAGCAGTACTTC. Translating gives CASSWTSGYEQYF.

This sequence joins TRBV5-5 and TRBJ1-5; perhaps TRBD1 as D (6 bases). Looked up from germline, CDR1 is SGHKS and CDR2 is YYEKEE (reference sequence). Deletions cut 4 bases from V and 7 bases from J, with 12 bases between. The CDR3 spans 13 residues. Here the CDR3 reads CASSPQGSQPQHF. CDR3 nucleotides: TGTGCCAGCAGCCCGCAGGGGAGCCAGCCCCAGCATTTT.

The chain joins TRBV7-2 to TRBJ1-1; TRBD1 matches at 7 bases. Trimming removed 5 bases from V and 1 base from J; junction bases left unmatched: 13. Per germline, CDR1 SGHTA and CDR2 FQGNSA. The CDR3 totals 17 residues. For the CDR3, the DNA is TGTGCCAGCAGCGCCGGGTATAGGCCAGGGGGGAACACTGAAGCTTTCTTT. Translated, it gives CASSAGYRPGGNTEAFF.

The chain employs TRBV6-6 and TRBJ1-6; the D gene is possibly TRBD1 (5 bases). V was shortened by 2 bases and J by 10 bases, with 18 bases between the two germline ends. CDR1 and CDR2 (germline): MNHNY, SVGAGI (reference sequence). The CDR3 contains 16 residues. This chain's CDR3 is CASSYGSPGLNSPLHF. CDR3 coding DNA: TGTGCCAGCAGTTACGGGTCGCCAGGGCTAAACTCACCCCTCCACTTT.

The chain has TRBV6-5 and TRBJ1-2; 7 nucleotides align to TRBD1. V lost 6 bases and J lost 7; bases outside the gene matches: 8. The CDR3 loop spans 13 amino acids. Germline V gene lookup returns CDR1 MNHEY and CDR2 SVGAGI. The CDR3 region has the DNA TGTGCCAGCAGCCGTCGACAGGGAGGTGGCTACACCTTC. It yields the protein CASSRRQGGGYTF.

V is TRBV5-1 and J is TRBJ1-6, with D possibly matching TRBD1 (6 bases). With 4 bases removed from V and 7 bases from J, the gap between germline ends came to 18 bases. Germline assignment: CDR1 SGHRS and CDR2 YFSETQ. This CDR3 is built from 16 residues. The CDR3 is CASSTNQGSPNSPLHF. CDR3 bases: TGCGCCAGCAGCACCAACCAGGGGTCCCCAAATTCACCCCTCCACTTT.

The chain uses TRBV5-1 and TRBJ2-5, with TRBD2 matching 10 bases. Germline V lookup: CDR1 SGHRS, CDR2 YFSETQ. The CDR3 is 16 amino acids. V shed 0 bases, J shed 2 bases, and the junction held 4 bases outside the gene matches. DNA for the CDR3: TGCGCCAGCAGCTTGGGGTCTAGCGGGAGACAAGAGACCCAGTACTTC. This gives the protein CASSLGSSGRQETQYF.

The rearrangement links TRBV7-2 to TRBJ1-4; D perhaps matches TRBD1 (5 bases). V was shortened by 5 bases and J by 3 bases, with 16 bases between the two germline ends. CDR1 SGHTA and CDR2 FQGNSA come from the germline V gene. This CDR3 spans 16 amino acids. The DNA for the CDR3 is TGTGCCAGCAGCCCGAGGGGCGGCTACGCTAATGAAAAACTGTTTTTT. Its protein product is CASSPRGGYANEKLFF. Full variable domain (rest looked up from reference TRBV7-2 and TRBJ1-4): GAGVSQSPSNKVTEKGKDVELRCDPISGHTALYWYRQSLGQGLEFLIYFQGNSAPDKSGLPSDRFSAERTGGSVSTLTIQRTQQEDSAVYLCASSPRGGYANEKLFFGSGTQLSVL.

This chain joins TRBV2 and TRBJ2-3, with D possibly matching TRBD1 (6 bases). The CDR3 length is 16 residues. Germline V gene sequence: CDR1 SNHLY, CDR2 FYNNEI. V gave up 7 bases and J gave up 0 bases, with 17 bases separating them. CDR3 nucleotides: TGTGCCAGCACCAGGGCCAGGGGCCGTAGCACAGATACGCAGTATTTT. Translation: CASTRARGRSTDTQYF.

This chain joins TRBV7-2 and TRBJ2-5, with 10 bases matching TRBD2. The CDR3 consists of 15 residues. V gave up 4 bases and J gave up 7 bases; unmatched junction bases: 9. CDR1 is SGHTA, CDR2 FQGNSA, per germline. CDR3 DNA sequence: TGTGCCAGCAGCTCTAGCGGGAGTGGGGGTGGGACCCAGTACTTC. Translation gives CASSSSGSGGGTQYF.

The chain carries TRBV5-1 and TRBJ2-7; perhaps D is TRBD1 or TRBD2 (5 bases each). The CDR3 has 17 residues. Germline values: CDR1 SGHRS, CDR2 YFSETQ. The V and J ends lost 1 base and 0 bases respectively, with 17 bases between them. The CDR3 coding sequence is TGCGCCAGCAGCTTGTACCACCGGGACGCAAGCTCCTACGAGCAGTACTTC. Protein: CASSLYHRDASSYEQYF.

J is TRBJ2-7 and V is TRBV5-4; 7 bases agree with TRBD1. CDR1 is SGHNT, CDR2 YYREEE, per germline (reference sequence). The CDR3 is 15 residues long. V lost 4 bases, J lost 3 bases, and 10 bases stayed unmatched. DNA of the CDR3: TGTGCCAGCAGCCCGGACAGGCGGAGTTTCTACGAGCAGTACTTC. Encoded protein: CASSPDRRSFYEQYF.

The rearrangement uses TRBV11-2 and TRBJ1-3, with D possibly matching TRBD1 (6 bases). Trimming removed 2 bases at V and 0 bases at J, with 17 bases between. Germline-derived CDR1 and CDR2 are SGHAT and FQNNGV. The CDR3 loop spans 18 amino acids. The CDR3 protein is CASSLSGGRSFSGNTIYF. DNA of the CDR3: TGTGCCAGCAGCTTATCCGGGGGGCGGTCCTTCTCTGGAAACACCATATATTTT.

This clone was seen just once. The genes are TRBV7-8 and TRBJ1-1, with a weak D call TRBD1 (5 bases). Germline V gene data show CDR1 as SGHVS and CDR2 as FQNEAQ. The CDR3 sequence is 16 residues long. The V end lost 2 bases, the J end lost 4 bases, and 17 bases lay between the germline ends. The CDR3 sequence: CASSLSPGGFGTEAFF. The CDR3 nucleotides read TGTGCCAGCAGCTTAAGTCCGGGGGGATTTGGCACTGAAGCTTTCTTT.

The DNA of the CDR3 is TGCGCCAGCAGCCTCGGCCCTGGAAACACCATATATTTT. Encoded protein: CASSLGPGNTIYF. The chain carries TRBV10-1 and TRBJ1-3; D ambiguous. V gave up 6 bases and J gave up 2 bases, with 8 bases separating them. CDR1 and CDR2 from the germline V gene are WNHNN and SYGVQD (reference sequence). The CDR3 runs to 13 residues.

With respect to this clone: One end of the junction is discordant with germline, which a read error may explain. The rearrangement links TRBV7-9 to TRBJ2-1, with TRBD2 matching over 10 bases. There are 13 residues in the CDR3. Germline V gene lookup returns CDR1 SEHNR and CDR2 FQNEAQ (reference sequence). In DNA, the CDR3 is TGTGCCAGCAGCCTAGCGGGGGCGGGTGAGCAGTTCTTC. Translating gives CASSLAGAGEQFF.

Turning to this clone: At the DNA level, this CDR3 is encoded by other sequences in the same sample as well. The genes are TRBV7-9 and TRBJ1-2; 7 bases line up with TRBD1. The CDR3 spans 13 residues. Germline CDR1 and CDR2: SEHNR and FQNEAQ (reference sequence). Unmatched junction bases numbered 0, after V lost 1 base and J lost 4 bases. CDR3 bases: TGTGCCAGCAGCTTAGGACAGGGCTATGGCTACACCTTC. Translation gives CASSLGQGYGYTF.

The rearrangement uses TRBV28 and TRBJ1-5; D remains ambiguous. V lost 6 bases and J lost 5, with 17 bases in between. The CDR3 extends over 15 amino acids. CDR1 is MDHEN, CDR2 SYDVKM, per germline. The CDR3 loop reads CASSHFRDLDQPQHF. CDR3 coding DNA: TGTGCCAGCAGCCACTTTCGTGATCTAGATCAGCCCCAGCATTTT.

The rearrangement links TRBV6-5 to TRBJ1-2; D might be TRBD1 (5 bases). CDR3 length equals 14 residues. The V gene lost 7 bases and the J gene lost 6 bases, with 18 bases spanning the gap. The germline V gene has CDR1 MNHEY and CDR2 SVGAGI. CDR3 nucleotide sequence: TGTGCCAGCAAGCAAGGGGCCGAGAGGGATGGCTACACCTTC. Its translation: CASKQGAERDGYTF.

As concerns this clone: This same CDR3 is encoded by further DNA sequences in the sample. The chain employs TRBV29-1 and TRBJ1-1; D gene ambiguous. In germline, CDR1 is SQVTM, CDR2 ANQGSEA. The V gene lost 5 bases and the J gene lost 1 base, with 5 bases spanning the gap. The CDR3 has 11 amino acids. CDR3: CSVTPNTEAFF. As DNA, the CDR3 is TGCAGCGTTACACCGAACACTGAAGCTTTCTTT.